A selection of T cell receptor beta chains follows, all from one sample in a study of T cells expressing NK-cell markers. TCRdb reanalyzed the 5' RACE reads and collapses them to one entry per CDR3 protein, without DNA. The sample yields 350,000 to 400,000 distinct CDR3 sequences, of which the top ten take up approximately 12%. Sequenced material: blood T cells: a sorted CD56 or NKG2C T cell subset, CD4+ or CD8+ T cells, or bulk PBMC T cells (not recorded which). These TCRs come from a woman between 50 and 59 years old in good health. Each CDR3 is given with its conserved first and last residue.

v_call	j_call	cdr3_aa
TRBV3-1	TRBJ2-7	CASQQPGGKQYF
TRBV12-3/TRBV12-4	TRBJ1-1	CASSSDRVVTEAFF
TRBV4-1	TRBJ2-1	CASSQDIDSIGEQFF
TRBV5-6	TRBJ2-7	CASSLGGVAGGPSRTYEQYF
TRBV20-1	TRBJ1-2	CSASPGLMGYTF
TRBV5-1	TRBJ2-2	CASLQMNTGELFF
TRBV12-3/TRBV12-4	TRBJ2-5	CASSKDRGLETQYF
TRBV24-1	TRBJ2-7	CATSDLAGNEQYF
TRBV3-1	TRBJ2-3	CASSQDLSGVLPSTDTQYF
TRBV29-1	TRBJ1-1	CSVLVRGNTEAFF
TRBV12-5	TRBJ1-2	CASGDRGLNYGYTF
TRBV9	TRBJ1-3	CASSATGTGFGNTIYF
TRBV20-1	TRBJ2-1	CSASQQAAGVSYNEQFF
TRBV7-9	TRBJ2-4	CASSLGGIMAGRGNIQYF
TRBV4-1	TRBJ2-3	CASSQAGVLTDTQYF
TRBV12-3/TRBV12-4	TRBJ2-1	CASSPKPGIEQFF
TRBV7-2	TRBJ2-1	CASRTRLAGGRSRHEQFF
TRBV10-2	TRBJ2-4	CASSEGNIQYF
TRBV12-3/TRBV12-4	TRBJ2-6	CASSLGQRASSGANVLTF
TRBV14	TRBJ2-1	CASSRGLPSYNEQFF